The 28 T cell receptor beta chains given below trace back to one sample, sequenced in a study of blood T cell repertoires in COVID-19. Measured with immunoSEQ multiplex PCR; TCRdb has only the in-frame clones, and not every one. The data hold 150,000 to 200,000 clones, with 65% to 85% observed a single time. Sequencing was done on a sample of peripheral blood. These receptors were collected from a man in his sixties with active or convalescent COVID-19.

This chain connects TRBV6-5 to TRBJ2-2; maybe TRBD2 (5 bases). Trimming cost V 5 bases and J 8 bases, with 9 bases left between them. Germline V CDR1 and CDR2: MNHEY, SVGAGI. There are 12 residues in the CDR3. The CDR3 protein is CASSRRSGELFF. CDR3 in DNA: TGTGCCAGCAGTCGGAGGTCGGGGGAGCTGTTTTTT.

V gene TRBV19 combines with J gene TRBJ2-1, with unresolved D. In germline, CDR1 is LNHDA, CDR2 SQIVND (reference sequence). The CDR3 runs 13 residues. Trimming removed 1 base at V and 8 bases at J, with 9 bases between. CDR3: CASSIARSYEQFF. DNA for the CDR3: TGTGCCAGTAGTATAGCCCGGAGCTATGAGCAGTTCTTC.

This sequence joins TRBV6-5 and TRBJ2-7; 8 positions match TRBD2. V lost 3 bases, J lost 3 bases, and 7 bases stayed unmatched. The germline gives CDR1 MNHEY, CDR2 SVGAGI. The CDR3 contains 15 residues. CDR3: CASSYVTSANYEQYF. CDR3 in DNA: TGTGCCAGCAGTTATGTGACTAGCGCAAACTACGAGCAGTACTTC.

J is TRBJ2-2 and V is TRBV7-9, with D perhaps matching TRBD1 (5 bases). The CDR3 has 15 amino acids. Germline V CDR1 and CDR2: SEHNR, FQNEAQ (reference sequence). The germline V and J ends were trimmed by 6 bases and 2 bases, with 13 bases remaining between them. CDR3 in DNA: TGTGCCAGCAGGGCCAGGGAAACAAACACCGGGGAGCTGTTTTTT. It codes for CASRARETNTGELFF.

This clone was counted a single time. The rearrangement uses TRBV28 and TRBJ2-7; D call uncertain. Germline CDR1 MDHEN, CDR2 SYDVKM. Trimming shortened V by 6 bases and J by 3 bases, and 9 bases separated the two germline ends. This CDR3 is built from 12 residues. For the CDR3, the DNA is TGTGCCAGCAGCACGAGCTACTACGAGCAGTACTTC. Protein sequence: CASSTSYYEQYF.

The chain recombines TRBV7-9 with TRBJ2-3, with D tentatively TRBD2 (6 bases). Trimming took off 6 bases at V and 0 bases at J, with 16 bases between the two ends. From germline, CDR1 is SEHNR and CDR2 FQNEAQ (reference sequence). The CDR3 covers 16 residues. The CDR3 nucleotides read TGTGCCAGCAGTCTTCCACACGGGACTAGCACAGATACGCAGTATTTT. Residues: CASSLPHGTSTDTQYF. Looking up the rest from reference TRBV7-9 and TRBJ2-3 gives the full variable domain: DTGVSQNPRHKITKRGQNVTFRCDPISEHNRLYWYRQTLGQGPEFLTYFQNEAQLEKSRLLSDRFSAERPKGSFSTLEIQRTEQGDSAMYLCASSLPHGTSTDTQYFGPGTRLTVL.

The chain has TRBV7-2 and TRBJ2-2, with 10 bases fitting TRBD2. The CDR3 runs 17 residues. CDR1 SGHTA and CDR2 FQGNSA come from the germline V gene. The V gene end was trimmed by 1 base and the J gene end by 8 bases; junction bases not matched to a gene: 10. CDR3 protein: CASSLEGSGRAGGELFF. The CDR3, as DNA: TGTGCCAGCAGCTTAGAGGGCAGCGGGAGGGCCGGAGGGGAGCTGTTTTTT.

The chain uses TRBV28 and TRBJ2-3; TRBD1 aligns across 8 bases. The CDR3 runs 16 residues. Trimming removed 0 bases from V and 6 bases from J; junction bases left unmatched: 8. Per the germline V gene, CDR1 is MDHEN and CDR2 is SYDVKM. The CDR3 is CASSLWQGAFSDTQYF. The CDR3 DNA follows: TGTGCCAGCAGTTTATGGCAGGGGGCTTTTTCGGATACGCAGTATTTT.

The genes are TRBV5-1 and TRBJ2-2; 16 bases map to TRBD2. Germline CDR1 SGHRS, CDR2 YFSETQ. CDR3 length: 18 residues. The V gene end was trimmed by 3 bases and the J gene end by 0 bases; junction bases not matched to a gene: 2. The CDR3 bases are TGCGCCAGCAGCTCGGGACTAGCGGGAGGGCCGAACACCGGGGAGCTGTTTTTT. Its translation: CASSSGLAGGPNTGELFF.

The genes are TRBV7-8 and TRBJ2-7; D not certain. With 8 bases removed from V and 0 bases from J, the gap between germline ends came to 5 bases. The CDR3 length is 11 residues. Germline CDR1 reads SGHVS; CDR2 reads FQNEAQ. DNA of the CDR3: TGTGCCAGCTCCCTCTCCTACGAGCAGTACTTC. Its protein product is CASSLSYEQYF.

This chain links TRBV7-2 with TRBJ2-5, with 9 nucleotides matching TRBD1. CDR1 is SGHTA and CDR2 is FQGNSA in the germline V gene. This CDR3 has 17 amino acids. The J segment lost 4 bases and the V segment lost 4 bases, leaving 13 bases of the junction unmatched. The CDR3 spells CASSSNGAATGGETQYF. The CDR3 nucleotides read TGTGCCAGCAGCTCTAACGGGGCAGCGACAGGGGGAGAGACCCAGTACTTC.

The table lists this clone with a count of one. The chain employs TRBV10-2 and TRBJ1-1; TRBD1 is a possible D gene (6 bases). The V gene lost 3 bases and the J gene lost 11 bases, with 13 bases spanning the gap. This CDR3 region has 12 residues. The germline V gene has CDR1 WSHSY and CDR2 SAAADI. CDR3 in amino acids: CASSDWQGTAFF. Written as DNA, the CDR3 is TGCGCCAGCAGTGATTGGCAGGGGACGGCTTTCTTT.

The rearrangement uses TRBV28 and TRBJ2-2; 10 positions agree with TRBD1. The CDR3 length is 15 residues. The trim removed 9 bases at V and 4 bases at J, leaving 8 bases unmatched. The germline V gene encodes CDR1 MDHEN and CDR2 SYDVKM. CDR3 DNA: TGTGCCAGTCTGGGGGGGACAGGGGCCACCGGGGAGCTGTTTTTT. Protein sequence: CASLGGTGATGELFF.

This clone was counted between two and nine times. This chain joins TRBV3-1 (or the pseudogene TRBV3-2) and TRBJ1-1, with 7 positions matching TRBD1. This CDR3 has 14 residues. Germline CDR1 is LGHDT and CDR2 is YNNKEL (reference sequence). The V gene end was trimmed by 4 bases and the J gene end by 8 bases; junction bases not matched to a gene: 10. In DNA form, the CDR3 reads TGTGCCAGCAGCCTTGGTGCTGGGGACAGCGAAGCTTTCTTT. Translation: CASSLGAGDSEAFF.

This sequence joins TRBV24-1 and TRBJ2-7; 9 positions match TRBD1. The length of the CDR3 is 15 residues. From germline, CDR1 is KGHDR and CDR2 SFDVKD. V dropped 2 bases and J dropped 5; count of bases not matched to a gene: 6. CDR3 DNA: TGTGCCACCAGTGATTCGACCGGGACAGGGAACGAGCAGTACTTC. The encoded protein is CATSDSTGTGNEQYF.

The J gene is TRBJ2-3, the V gene TRBV5-1; 8 nucleotides agree with TRBD2. With 5 bases clipped from V and 2 bases from J, the junction kept 4 bases outside the gene matches. There are 14 residues in the CDR3. Germline values: CDR1 SGHRS, CDR2 YFSETQ. CDR3 sequence reads: CASRTSGPTDTQYF. The DNA for the CDR3 is TGCGCCAGCAGAACTAGCGGACCCACAGATACGCAGTATTTT.

A note on this clone: A single base separates this from a much larger clone, so it may be a read error. The J gene is TRBJ2-5, the V gene TRBV11-3; 11 bases are shared with TRBD2. The germline V gene has CDR1 SGHNT and CDR2 YENEEA. The trim removed 5 bases at V and 1 base at J, leaving 3 bases unmatched. This CDR3 has 15 residues. The CDR3 bases are TGTGCCAGCAGCCAAGGGACTAGCGGCCAAGAGACCCAGTACTTC. As protein: CASSQGTSGQETQYF.

With respect to this clone: The identical CDR3 is also encoded by other nucleotide sequences in the sample. The chain is built from TRBV12-3 or TRBV12-4 and TRBJ2-7; a possible D gene is TRBD2 (7 bases). With 6 bases removed from V and 1 base from J, the gap between germline ends came to 10 bases. The CDR3 totals 13 residues. CDR3 sequence reads: CASSRGGSYEQYF. As DNA, the CDR3 is TGTGCCAGCAGCAGGGGAGGGTCCTACGAGCAGTACTTC.

This clone was seen a few times. The junction differs from germline at one of its ends, possibly a read error. The chain links TRBV18 to TRBJ1-5, with D possibly matching TRBD1 (5 bases). Germline V gene sequence: CDR1 KGHSH, CDR2 LQKENI. The CDR3 has 14 amino acids. The CDR3 loop is CASSPGWGNEPQHF. The CDR3 region has the DNA TGTGCCAGCTCACCGGGCTGGGGCAATGAGCCCCAGCATTTT.

The J gene is TRBJ2-7, the V gene TRBV24-1; 11 bases agree with TRBD2. CDR1 is KGHDR, CDR2 SFDVKD, per germline. The V gene end was trimmed by 5 bases and the J gene end by 3 bases; junction bases not matched to a gene: 5. This CDR3 spans 15 amino acids. The CDR3 sequence: CATSVAGTSGYEQYF. Written as DNA, the CDR3 is TGTGCCACCAGTGTCGCCGGGACTAGCGGCTACGAGCAGTACTTC.

The chain is built from TRBV25-1 and TRBJ2-3; TRBD2 agrees at 13 bases. V lost 1 base, J lost 4 bases, and 5 bases stayed unmatched. The CDR3 runs 17 residues. Germline lookup yields CDR1 MGHDK and CDR2 SYGVNS. Here the CDR3 DNA reads TGTGCCAGCAGTGAATCCGGACTAGCGGGAGCTCCAGATACGCAGTATTTT. The encoded protein is CASSESGLAGAPDTQYF.

Turning to this clone: The same CDR3 can be traced to other DNA sequences in this sample. Here the CDR3 reads CSVAGSSNQPQHF. The DNA of the CDR3 is TGCAGCGTCGCAGGGTCTAGCAATCAGCCCCAGCATTTT. The chain recombines TRBV29-1 with TRBJ1-5; weak D call: TRBD1 (5 bases). The CDR3 totals 13 residues. The germline V gene encodes CDR1 SQVTM and CDR2 ANQGSEA. Between the trimmed V and J ends, which lost 6 bases and 0 bases, there was a span of 9 bases. Together with reference TRBV29-1 and TRBJ1-5, the CDR3 gives the full variable domain: SAVISQKPSRDICQRGTSLTIQCQVDSQVTMMFWYRQQPGQSLTLIATANQGSEATYESGFVIDKFPISRPNLTFSTLTVSNMSPEDSSIYLCSVAGSSNQPQHFGDGTRLSIL.

The CDR3 is CASSAGLAGTGELFF. The CDR3 DNA reads as TGTGCCAGCAGCGCCGGACTAGCGGGTACCGGGGAGCTGTTTTTT. The rearrangement joins TRBV9 to TRBJ2-2, with 11 bases matching TRBD2. This CDR3 is 15 amino acids long. Looked up from germline, CDR1 is SGDLS and CDR2 is YYNGEE. The V segment lost 3 bases and the J segment 5 bases; nucleotides outside the gene matches: 3.

V is TRBV5-4 and J is TRBJ2-3, with 10 bases matching TRBD1. Germline trimming cut 4 bases from V and 4 bases from J; bases unmatched to any gene: 9. Germline V gene sequence: CDR1 SGHNT, CDR2 YYREEE (reference sequence). CDR3 length equals 16 residues. CDR3 bases: TGTGCCAGCAGCGCGATCAGGACAGGGGGACCAGATACGCAGTATTTT. Protein: CASSAIRTGGPDTQYF.

The rearrangement joins TRBV25-1 to TRBJ1-5, with a weak D call TRBD1 (6 bases). This CDR3 region has 13 residues. V gave up 5 bases and J gave up 4 bases, with 9 bases separating them. The germline V gene has CDR1 MGHDK and CDR2 SYGVNS. The CDR3 is CASSYTGNQPQHF. Written as DNA, the CDR3 is TGTGCCAGCAGTTATACAGGGAATCAGCCCCAGCATTTT.

The V call is TRBV27, the J call TRBJ2-1; weak D call: TRBD1 (6 bases). The ends were cut back, 6 bases at V and 2 bases at J, with 20 bases in the middle. Germline V gives CDR1 MNHEY, CDR2 SMNVEV (reference sequence). CDR3 size: 17 residues. CDR3 DNA sequence: TGTGCCAGCAGCCGAACCCTGTCGGGGACAACCTACAATGAGCAGTTCTTC. This encodes CASSRTLSGTTYNEQFF.

The chain recombines TRBV11-3 with TRBJ2-7; D is unresolved. CDR1 and CDR2 from the germline V gene are SGHNT and YENEEA. Trimming took 1 base from V and 5 from J, leaving 15 bases between them. CDR3 size: 15 residues. The DNA for the CDR3 is TGTGCCAGCAGCTTAGGTGTCTTCCCCCCTCACGAGCAGTACTTC. This translates into CASSLGVFPPHEQYF.

This clone appeared a single time. This chain uses TRBV29-1 with TRBJ1-2; D gene uncertain. CDR1 and CDR2 (germline): SQVTM, ANQGSEA. The ends were cut back, 4 bases at V and 2 bases at J, with 17 bases in the middle. This CDR3 has 15 residues. In DNA, the CDR3 is TGCAGCGTTGTCGACGAGGGAGGGAGCAACTATGGCTACACCTTC. Encoded protein: CSVVDEGGSNYGYTF.